This T cell receptor (beta chain) is drawn from a study of patients and donors after allogeneic stem cell transplantation. Trimming stripped 6 bases from V and 8 bases from J, with 13 bases between. CDR3 length equals 12 residues. Germline values: CDR1 SGHNT, CDR2 YENEEA. Via MiXCR, TCRdb re-called the RT-PCR reads, giving one row per CDR3 protein. The table records 150,000 to 200,000 distinct CDR3 sequences, about 24% of them present only once. The specimen was blood, either unsorted or a sorted T cell fraction (not recorded which). V and J are TRBV11-3 and TRBJ1-2; maybe TRBD1 (5 bases). This clonotype was sampled from a human donor who was either an allogeneic HSCT recipient or a stem cell or donor lymphocyte infusion donor (not recorded which). It is not recorded whose cells these are; they may come from a transplant donor. This chain's CDR3 is CASSSGRVGYTF. The CDR3 nucleotides are TGTGCCAGCAGTTCGGGCAGGGTGGGCTACACCTTC.